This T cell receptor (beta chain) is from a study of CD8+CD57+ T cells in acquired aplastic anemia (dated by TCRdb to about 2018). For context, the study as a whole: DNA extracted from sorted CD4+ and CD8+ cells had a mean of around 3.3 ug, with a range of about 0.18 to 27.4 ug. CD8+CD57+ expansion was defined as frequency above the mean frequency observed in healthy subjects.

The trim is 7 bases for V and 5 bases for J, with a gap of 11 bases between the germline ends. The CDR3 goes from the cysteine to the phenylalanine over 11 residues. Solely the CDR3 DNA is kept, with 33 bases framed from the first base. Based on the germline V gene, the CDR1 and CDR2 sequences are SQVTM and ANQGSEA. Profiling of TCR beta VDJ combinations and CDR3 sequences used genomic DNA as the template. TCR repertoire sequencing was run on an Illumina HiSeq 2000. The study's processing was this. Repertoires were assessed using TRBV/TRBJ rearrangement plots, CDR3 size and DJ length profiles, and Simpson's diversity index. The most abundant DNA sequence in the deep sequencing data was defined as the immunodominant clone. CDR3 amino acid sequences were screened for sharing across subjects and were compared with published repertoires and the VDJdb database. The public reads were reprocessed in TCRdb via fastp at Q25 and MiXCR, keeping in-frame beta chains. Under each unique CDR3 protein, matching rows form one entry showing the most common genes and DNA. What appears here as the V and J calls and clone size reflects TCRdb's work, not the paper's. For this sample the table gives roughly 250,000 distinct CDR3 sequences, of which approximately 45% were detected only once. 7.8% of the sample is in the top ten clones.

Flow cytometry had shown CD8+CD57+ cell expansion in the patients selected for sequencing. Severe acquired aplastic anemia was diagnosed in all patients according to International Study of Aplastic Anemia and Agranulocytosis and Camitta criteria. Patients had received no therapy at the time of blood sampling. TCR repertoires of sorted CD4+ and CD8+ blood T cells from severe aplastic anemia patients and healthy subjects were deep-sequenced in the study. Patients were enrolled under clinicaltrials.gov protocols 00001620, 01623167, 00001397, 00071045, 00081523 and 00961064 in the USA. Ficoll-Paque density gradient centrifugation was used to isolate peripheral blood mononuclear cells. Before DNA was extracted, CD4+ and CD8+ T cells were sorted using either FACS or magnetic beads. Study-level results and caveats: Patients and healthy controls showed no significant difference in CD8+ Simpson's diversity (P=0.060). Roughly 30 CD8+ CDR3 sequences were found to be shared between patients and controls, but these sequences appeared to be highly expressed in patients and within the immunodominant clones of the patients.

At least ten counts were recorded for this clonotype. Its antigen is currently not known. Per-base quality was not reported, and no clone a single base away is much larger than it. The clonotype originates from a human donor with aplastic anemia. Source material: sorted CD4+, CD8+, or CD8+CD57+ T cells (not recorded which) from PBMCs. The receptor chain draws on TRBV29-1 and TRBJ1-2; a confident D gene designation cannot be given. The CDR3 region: CSAESAYGYTF. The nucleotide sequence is TGCAGCGCAGAGAGCGCGTATGGCTACACCTTC.